The table lists the clone carrying this T cell receptor (beta chain) with a few counts. Its antigen is unidentified. This sample stems from a study of T-cell reconstitution after alpha-beta-depleted transplantation in children. Preparation of the TCRbeta library was carried out with unique molecular identifiers. TCRdb fed the PCR reads into MiXCR, producing one record per CDR3 protein. The sample has fewer than 350,000 distinct CDR3 sequences, over 7.5% seen once. Study observations and caveats: There were some patients whose high TCRbeta diversity at day 60 came from surviving recipient T cells and thymic progenitors. T-cell numbers and diversity one year post-transplant derived largely from freshly generated T cells. Reportedly, roughly two months post-transplant, alpha-beta T cells arose from several hundred expanded graft clones.

After removal of 4 bases from V and 2 bases from J, the junction contained 18 bases not matched to a gene. The length of the CDR3 is 20 residues. In germline, CDR1 is MDHEN, CDR2 SYDVKM. This specimen consisted of peripheral blood, obtained 360 days after TCRalphabeta/CD19-depleted stem cell transplant. J is TRBJ2-7 and V is TRBV28; 12 positions agree with TRBD2. This sequence was found in a female patient aged 2-9 years who had a stem cell transplant for Fanconi anemia, so the T cells may come from the graft donor. As DNA, the CDR3 is TGTGCCAGCAGTTGCTTCCCGGGACGGGATACTAGCGGGAGGCCCTACGAGCAGTACTTC. Translated: CASSCFPGRDTSGRPYEQYF.